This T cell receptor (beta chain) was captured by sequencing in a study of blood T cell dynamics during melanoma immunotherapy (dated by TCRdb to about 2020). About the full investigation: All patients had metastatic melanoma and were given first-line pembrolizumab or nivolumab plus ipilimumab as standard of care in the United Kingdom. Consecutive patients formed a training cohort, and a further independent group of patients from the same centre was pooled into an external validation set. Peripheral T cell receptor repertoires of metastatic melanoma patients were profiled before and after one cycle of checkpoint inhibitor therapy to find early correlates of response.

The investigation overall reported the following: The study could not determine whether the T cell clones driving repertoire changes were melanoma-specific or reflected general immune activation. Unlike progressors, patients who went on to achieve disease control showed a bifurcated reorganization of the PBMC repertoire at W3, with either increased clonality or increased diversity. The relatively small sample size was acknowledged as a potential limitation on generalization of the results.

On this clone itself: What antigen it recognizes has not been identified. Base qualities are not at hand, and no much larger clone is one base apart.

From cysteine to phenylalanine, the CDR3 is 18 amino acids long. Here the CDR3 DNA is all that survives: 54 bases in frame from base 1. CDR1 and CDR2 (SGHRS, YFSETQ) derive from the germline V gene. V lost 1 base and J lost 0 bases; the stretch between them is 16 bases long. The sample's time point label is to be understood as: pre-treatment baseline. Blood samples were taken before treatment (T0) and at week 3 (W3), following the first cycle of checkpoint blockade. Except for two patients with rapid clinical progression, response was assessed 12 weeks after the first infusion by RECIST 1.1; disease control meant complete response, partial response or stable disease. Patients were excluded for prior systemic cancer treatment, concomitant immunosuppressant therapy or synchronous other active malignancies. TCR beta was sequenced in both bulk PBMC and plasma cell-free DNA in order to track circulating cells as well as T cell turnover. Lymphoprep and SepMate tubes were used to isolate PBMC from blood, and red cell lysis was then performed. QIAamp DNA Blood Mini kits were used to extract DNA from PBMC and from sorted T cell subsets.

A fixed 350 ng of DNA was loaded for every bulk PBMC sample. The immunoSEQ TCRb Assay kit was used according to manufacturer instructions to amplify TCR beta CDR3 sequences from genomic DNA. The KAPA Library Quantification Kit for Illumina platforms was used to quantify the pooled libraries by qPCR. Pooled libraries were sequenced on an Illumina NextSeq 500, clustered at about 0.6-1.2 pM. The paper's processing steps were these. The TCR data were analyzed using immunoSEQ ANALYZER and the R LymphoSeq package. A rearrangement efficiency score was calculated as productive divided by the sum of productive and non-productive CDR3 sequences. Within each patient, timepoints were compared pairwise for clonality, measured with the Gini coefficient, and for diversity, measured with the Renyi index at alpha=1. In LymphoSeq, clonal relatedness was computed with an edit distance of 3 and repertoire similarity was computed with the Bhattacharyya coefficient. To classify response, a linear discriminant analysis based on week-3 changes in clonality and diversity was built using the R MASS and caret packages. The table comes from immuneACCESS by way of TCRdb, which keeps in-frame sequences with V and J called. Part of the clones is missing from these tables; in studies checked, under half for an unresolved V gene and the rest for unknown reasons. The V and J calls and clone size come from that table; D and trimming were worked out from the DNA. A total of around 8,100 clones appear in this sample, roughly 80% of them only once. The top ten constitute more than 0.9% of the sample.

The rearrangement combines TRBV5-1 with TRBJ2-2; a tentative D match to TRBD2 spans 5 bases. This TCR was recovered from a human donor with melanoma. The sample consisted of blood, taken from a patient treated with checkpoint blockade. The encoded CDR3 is CASSLYGSGAPNTGELFF. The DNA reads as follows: TGCGCCAGCAGCTTGTACGGAAGCGGAGCCCCGAACACCGGGGAGCTGTTTTTT.